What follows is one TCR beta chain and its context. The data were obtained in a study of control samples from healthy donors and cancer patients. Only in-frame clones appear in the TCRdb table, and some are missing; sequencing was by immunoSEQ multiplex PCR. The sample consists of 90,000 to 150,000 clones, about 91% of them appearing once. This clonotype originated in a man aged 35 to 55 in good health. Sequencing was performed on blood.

This CDR3 is CASSSAGYGYTF. The CDR3 DNA follows: TGTGCCAGCAGTTCGGCAGGCTATGGCTACACCTTC. The V call is TRBV12-3 or TRBV12-4, the J call TRBJ1-2; D not resolved. There are 12 residues in the CDR3. V lost 4 bases to trimming and J lost 4 bases, with 7 bases between them.